This is a list of T cell receptor beta chains from one sample in a study of blood T cell repertoires in COVID-19. Produced via immunoSEQ multiplex PCR; TCRdb's table is partial and in-frame only. The sample lists 250,000 to 350,000 clones; 75% to 95% were seen once. Sequencing was done on a sample of peripheral blood. Receptors originate from a woman aged 25 to 39 with COVID-19, enrolled during active disease. Both conserved end residues are part of each CDR3. Fields, in order: J gene, D gene, V gene, clone size, CDR3 length, CDR3 protein, CDR3 DNA. The D gene is left open where the match is weak. Only some rows state a clone size, as once, few, many or a class for expanded clones.

TRBJ1-1 . TRBV6-5 . 14 CASSRTLMNTEAFF TGTGCCAGCAGCCGGACACTTATGAACACTGAAGCTTTCTTT
TRBJ1-2 . TRBV9 . 17 CASSVAPLARGRDGYTF TGTGCCAGCAGCGTAGCTCCTCTGGCGCGGGGGCGCGATGGCTACACCTTC
TRBJ1-3 . TRBV7-6 . 16 CASSLIGQNSGNTIYF TGTGCCAGCAGCTTAATCGGACAGAACTCTGGAAACACCATATATTTT
TRBJ2-3 . TRBV4-1 few 14 CASALVVQTNTQYF TGCGCCAGCGCCCTGGTCGTACAGACGAATACGCAGTATTTT
TRBJ2-7 TRBD1 TRBV2 . 14 CASRVGTGTYEQYF TGTGCCAGCAGGGTGGGGACAGGGACTTACGAGCAGTACTTC
TRBJ2-5 TRBD1 TRBV7-9 . 16 CASSELALTGEETQYF TGTGCCAGCAGCGAGCTGGCCCTGACAGGGGAAGAGACCCAGTACTTC
TRBJ2-7 . TRBV27 . 14 CASSSLGLSYEQYF TGTGCCAGCTCCTCTCTTGGGCTATCATACGAGCAGTACTTC
TRBJ2-4 TRBD2 TRBV19 . 14 CASSSLAAKNIQYF TGTGCCAGTAGTTCACTAGCGGCCAAAAACATTCAGTACTTC
TRBJ1-5 . TRBV7-6 . 16 CASSLGVPYSNQPQHF TGTGCCAGCAGCTTAGGAGTTCCCTATAGCAATCAGCCCCAGCATTTT
TRBJ2-6 . TRBV10-3 . 15 CAISGQGTGANVLTF TGTGCCATCAGTGGCCAGGGGACAGGGGCCAACGTCCTGACTTTC
TRBJ2-2 TRBD1 TRBV7-3 few 18 CASSARTGEGIISGELFF TGTGCCAGCAGCGCCCGGACAGGGGAGGGAATAATATCCGGGGAGCTGTTTTTT
TRBJ2-1 . TRBV7-3 once 14 CASSLGVGADEQFF TGTGCCAGCAGCTTAGGTGTAGGGGCCGATGAGCAGTTCTTC
TRBJ1-2 . TRBV9 . 13 CASSVGSGYGYTF TGTGCCAGCAGCGTAGGGAGCGGCTATGGCTACACCTTC